This is a list of T cell receptor beta chains from one sample in a study of shared clonotypes between healthy human individuals. The table came from immunoSEQ multiplex PCR; TCRdb's copy has only in-frame clones and leaves some out. The repertoire holds around 1,100,000 clones, with 70% to 80% as singletons. Sample: memory CD4+ T cells from PBMCs. The receptor set was obtained from a man aged 18 to 35 in good health. Some clones in this sample may be carry-over from other donors' samples. Each CDR3 is given with its conserved first and last residue. A D gene is named only where the DNA matches it firmly. The size field is filled for only some rows; it gives once, few, many or a size class.

>NA|TRBJ2-2|TRBV13|NA
TGTGCCAGCAGCTTAGGAGTCGAGAACACCGGGGAGCTGTTTTTT
CASSLGVENTGELFF
>NA|TRBJ2-1|TRBV5-4|once
TGTGCCAGCAGCTTGTTACAGGGGGAGGGTGAGCAGTTCTTC
CASSLLQGEGEQFF
>TRBD1|TRBJ2-4|TRBV2|once
TGTGCCAGCAGTGCCCAGGGGGCACGATACATTCAGTACTTC
CASSAQGARYIQYF
>NA|TRBJ1-2|TRBV4-1|NA
TGCGCCAGCAGCCTGGAGGACAGCTATGGCTACACCTTC
CASSLEDSYGYTF
>TRBD1|TRBJ1-2|TRBV5-6|NA
TGTGCCAGCAGCCCCTCCGGGACAGGGAGGGCTGGCTACACCTTC
CASSPSGTGRAGYTF
>NA|TRBJ2-7|TRBV7-2|NA
TGTGCCAGCAGCTTACAACGGGAGCAGTACTTC
CASSLQREQYF
>TRBD2|TRBJ2-7|TRBV6-5|once
TGTGCCAGCAGTTACTCGCCTACTAGCGGAGGGTACGAGCAGTACTTC
CASSYSPTSGGYEQYF
>TRBD2|TRBJ2-2|TRBV5-1|once
TGCGCCAGCAAGGTAGCGGGAGTCGGGGAGCTGTTTTTT
CASKVAGVGELFF
>NA|TRBJ2-1|TRBV9|NA
TGTGCCAGCAGTCAGGCTTCCTACAATGAGCAGTTCTTC
CASSQASYNEQFF
>NA|TRBJ1-5|TRBV7-9|NA
TGTGCCAGCAGCTTAGCGGGCGGGGGGCGCGTTCAGCCCCAGCATTTT
CASSLAGGGRVQPQHF
>NA|TRBJ1-4|TRBV7-6|many
TGTGCCAGCTCGGCGCAGGCCGTTCCAGAAAAACTGTTTTTT
CASSAQAVPEKLFF
>TRBD2|TRBJ2-5|TRBV7-2|NA
TGTGCCAGCAGCCCCTCTAATGGACTAGCGGGCCAAGAGACCCAGTACTTC
CASSPSNGLAGQETQYF
>NA|TRBJ1-2|TRBV14|few
TGTGCCAGCAGCCAAGATCCCCACTATGGCTACACCTTC
CASSQDPHYGYTF
>TRBD1|TRBJ1-4|TRBV7-8|NA
TGTGCCAGCAGCAAGGGACAGGGGTTGCCTAATGAAAAACTGTTTTTT
CASSKGQGLPNEKLFF
>NA|TRBJ1-5|TRBV6-5|once
TGTGCCACGGGCTTGTCGAGCGGTGGGACCCAGCATTTT
CATGLSSGGTQHF
>NA|TRBJ1-2|TRBV2|NA
TGTGCCAGCAGCGTTTTACAGGCGAACTATGGCTACACCTTC
CASSVLQANYGYTF
>TRBD1|TRBJ2-2|TRBV5-6|NA
TGTGCCAGCACCGGACAGGGGGAGGGCACCGGGGAGCTGTTTTTT
CASTGQGEGTGELFF
>TRBD2|TRBJ2-1|TRBV7-9|NA
TGCGCCAGCAGCCTCGGGACTAGCGGCCACAATGAGCAGTTCTTC
CASSLGTSGHNEQFF
>NA|TRBJ1-2|TRBV5-1|few
TGCGCCAGCAGCTTGGGCGGAGCTAACTATGGCTACACCTTC
CASSLGGANYGYTF
>NA|TRBJ2-3|TRBV27|NA
TGTGCCAGCAGTTTAGGAGGGGATACGCAGTATTTT
CASSLGGDTQYF
>NA|TRBJ1-1|TRBV10-3|few
TGTGCCATCGGACGGCAGGAGGACTCTGAAGCTTTCTTT
CAIGRQEDSEAFF
>NA|TRBJ1-3|TRBV7-9|few
TGTGCCAGCAGCCCCCCTGGTTATGGTTACTCTGGAAACACCATATATTTT
CASSPPGYGYSGNTIYF